The rows below give T cell receptor beta chains drawn from one sample of a study of shared T cell receptors in the human thymus. Assay used: immunoSEQ multiplex PCR; TCRdb lists only in-frame clones, some missing. This sample has roughly 500,000 clones; around 78% occur once, and the top ten carry more than 0.01%. The same specimen was also included in a second study, on human thymus T cells.

The sample taken for sequencing was thymocytes. These receptors originate from a boy younger than two with a congenital heart defect. Each CDR3 is given with its conserved first and last residue. Fields, in order: CDR3 protein, V gene, J gene, CDR3 length.

CATTSGRANNEQFF	TRBV5-5	TRBJ2-1	14
CASSLGTGGSANYGYTF	TRBV5-6	TRBJ1-2	17
CASSEAGSALRYF	TRBV2	TRBJ2-4	13
CASSVEDWGADTQYF	TRBV9	TRBJ2-3	15
CASSPVEGHTPQPQHF	TRBV7-2	TRBJ1-5	16
CASSQGTGPSLFF	TRBV4-1	TRBJ1-1	13
CASSQEPDRGGTYEQYF	TRBV4-3	TRBJ2-7	17
CASSEQGWGTQYF	TRBV7-7	TRBJ2-5	13
CASAYLQGGSYEQYF	TRBV5-1	TRBJ2-7	15
CAWSAGDRRAGTSPQHF	TRBV30	TRBJ1-5	17
CASSLLGQSSYNEQFF	TRBV7-9	TRBJ2-1	16
CASSSGVSGANVLTF	TRBV6-4	TRBJ2-6	15
CASSEYPRRGLADTQYF	TRBV25-1	TRBJ2-3	17
CASTPYLHRTGKSYEQYF	TRBV5-1	TRBJ2-7	18
CAIKTSGNGNEQFF	TRBV10-3	TRBJ2-1	14
CASSKPRGYEQYF	TRBV12-1	TRBJ2-7	13
CASSTGPLGATNEKLFF	TRBV28	TRBJ1-4	17
CASSFAYPRSGANVLTF	TRBV27	TRBJ2-6	17
CASSRDRANEQFF	TRBV5-4	TRBJ2-1	13
CASSSSLVRLDRSSYNEQFF	TRBV28	TRBJ2-1	20
CASSLFTGGQETQYF	TRBV5-4	TRBJ2-5	15
CASGHRDTTYEQYF	TRBV12-5	TRBJ2-7	14
CASSDSEGGGEAFF	TRBV6-4	TRBJ1-1	14
CATSRERDTKGTGELFF	TRBV15	TRBJ2-2	17
CASSLGLQPYEQYF	TRBV27	TRBJ2-7	14
CASSLDRQPTPYNEQFF	TRBV5-1	TRBJ2-1	17